This T cell receptor beta chain was obtained from a study of neurological immune-mediated disorders. 5'RACE generated cDNA with 10-nucleotide random UMIs. TCRdb used MiXCR to reprocess the 5' RACE reads, holding one entry per CDR3 protein. The data hold 55,000 to 65,000 distinct CDR3 sequences, with over 8.5% observed a single time. Study-wide findings and caveats: HTLV-1-associated myelopathy had the most TCR clonal expansion, and multiple sclerosis had the least, less than healthy controls.

V was clipped by 7 bases and J by 6 bases; unmatched bases: 10. Germline values: CDR1 SGHRS, CDR2 YFSETQ. The CDR3 extends over 14 amino acids. This clonotype was seen repeatedly, ten times or more. What it binds is not known. Time point defined: longitudinal time-point 1 (baseline). The receptor was derived from a male donor with HTLV-1-associated myelopathy (HAM/TSP). The sequenced sample consisted of PBMCs. The genes are TRBV5-1 and TRBJ2-1; 7 nucleotides align to TRBD2. CDR3 sequence: CASQPGLSSNEQFF. The CDR3 bases are TGCGCCAGCCAACCGGGACTATCTTCCAATGAGCAGTTCTTC.